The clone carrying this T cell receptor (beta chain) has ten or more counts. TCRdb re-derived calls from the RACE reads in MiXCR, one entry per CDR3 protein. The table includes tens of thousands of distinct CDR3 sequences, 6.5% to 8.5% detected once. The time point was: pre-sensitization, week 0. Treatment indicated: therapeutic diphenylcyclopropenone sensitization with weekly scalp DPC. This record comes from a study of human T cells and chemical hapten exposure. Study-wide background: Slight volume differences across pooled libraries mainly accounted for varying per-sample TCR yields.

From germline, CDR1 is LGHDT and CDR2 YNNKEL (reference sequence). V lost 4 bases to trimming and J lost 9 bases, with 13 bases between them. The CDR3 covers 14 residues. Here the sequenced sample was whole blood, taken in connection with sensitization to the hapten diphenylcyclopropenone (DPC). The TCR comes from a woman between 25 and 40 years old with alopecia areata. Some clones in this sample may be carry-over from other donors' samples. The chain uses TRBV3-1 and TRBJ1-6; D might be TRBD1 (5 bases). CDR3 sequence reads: CASSLRGLSSPLHF. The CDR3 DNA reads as TGTGCCAGCAGCCTCCGGGGACTCAGTTCACCCCTCCACTTT.